The present T cell receptor (beta chain) was sequenced within a study of cytomegalovirus exposure and HLA in healthy donors. Study conclusions and caveats: Being productive about 87% or about 30% of the time was typical of most TCR beta V segments in an earlier analysis.

Unmatched junction bases numbered 11, after V lost 6 bases and J lost 7 bases. CDR1 MNHNS and CDR2 SASEGT come from the germline V gene. The CDR3 loop spans 15 amino acids. On this clone: Antigen: not known.

PCR involved 60 Vbeta and 13 Jbeta primers. Some clones are missing from TCRdb's copy, which holds only in-frame ones; the method was immunoSEQ multiplex PCR. The sample comprises roughly 100,000 clones, around 76% of which are singletons, and around 7% rests with the top ten. This clonotype was obtained from a man aged 35 to 55 in good health and CMV-seropositive. The chain couples TRBV6-1 to TRBJ2-3, with 9 bases lining up with TRBD2. The sample comprised PBMCs. The DNA of the CDR3 is TGTGCCAGCAGGGCCCCCGGGACTAGCCTAAATACGCAGTATTTT. This sequence encodes CASRAPGTSLNTQYF.